The sequence of this T cell receptor beta chain was determined in a study of blood T cell repertoires in COVID-19. Study details: Nucleic acid was either cDNA or gDNA, and it came from T cells, B-cell-depleted T cells, or PBMCs.

Clones were sequenced by immunoSEQ multiplex PCR, and TCRdb holds only the in-frame ones, with some missing. Of roughly 250,000 clones in the sample, roughly 90% were seen once. This CDR3 has 14 amino acids. Germline V lookup: CDR1 SEHNR, CDR2 FQNEAQ (reference sequence). V dropped 1 base and J dropped 5 bases, with 11 bases sitting between them. Note on this clone: Distinct nucleotide sequences in the sample also encode this CDR3.

Followed longitudinally, the Seattle patients had been enrolled during active infection. The rearrangement joins TRBV7-9 to TRBJ1-2, with a weak D call TRBD1 (6 bases). The clonotype was recovered from a woman aged 25 to 39 with COVID-19, enrolled during active disease. Source material: peripheral blood. CDR3 residues: CASSLGARGYGYTF. The CDR3 DNA reads as TGTGCCAGCAGCTTAGGTGCCAGGGGATATGGCTACACCTTC.